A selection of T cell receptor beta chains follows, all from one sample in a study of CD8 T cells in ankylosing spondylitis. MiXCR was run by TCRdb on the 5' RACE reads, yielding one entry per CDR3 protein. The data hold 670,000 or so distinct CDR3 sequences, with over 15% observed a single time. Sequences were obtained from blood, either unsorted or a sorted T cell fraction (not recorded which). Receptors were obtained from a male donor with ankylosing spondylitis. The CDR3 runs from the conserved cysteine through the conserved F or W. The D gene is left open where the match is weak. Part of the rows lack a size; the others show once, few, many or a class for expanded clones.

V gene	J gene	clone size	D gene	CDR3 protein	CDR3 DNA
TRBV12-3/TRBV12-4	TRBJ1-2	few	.	CASSSAGPYGYTF	TGTGCCAGCAGTTCAGCCGGGCCCTATGGCTACACCTTC
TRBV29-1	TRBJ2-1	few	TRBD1	CSSTGQGTNEQFF	TGCAGCTCCACGGGACAGGGAACAAATGAGCAGTTCTTC
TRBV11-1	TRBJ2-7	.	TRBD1	CASSITQGNYEQYF	TGTGCCAGCAGCATAACACAGGGGAACTACGAGCAGTACTTC
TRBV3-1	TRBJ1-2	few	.	CASSQTNYGYTF	TGTGCCAGCAGCCAAACGAACTATGGCTACACCTTC
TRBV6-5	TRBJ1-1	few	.	CASSTTGTSNTEAFF	TGTGCCAGCAGTACTACCGGGACATCTAACACTGAAGCTTTCTTT
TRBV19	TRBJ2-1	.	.	CASSHGSTYNEQFF	TGTGCCAGTTCTCACGGGTCGACCTACAATGAGCAGTTCTTC
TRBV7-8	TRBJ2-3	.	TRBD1	CASSPGQLSTDTQYF	TGTGCCAGCAGCCCGGGACAGCTTAGCACAGATACGCAGTATTTT
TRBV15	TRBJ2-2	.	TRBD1	CATSRDREVGELFF	TGTGCCACCAGCAGGGACAGGGAGGTGGGGGAGCTGTTTTTT
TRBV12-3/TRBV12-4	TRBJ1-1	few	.	CASSFPGINTEAFF	TGTGCCAGCAGTTTCCCGGGGATTAACACTGAAGCTTTCTTT
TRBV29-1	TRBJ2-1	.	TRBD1	CSVWGQSNEQFF	TGCAGCGTTTGGGGACAGTCAAATGAGCAGTTCTTC
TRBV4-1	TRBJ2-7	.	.	CASSRSRGSYEQYF	TGCGCCAGCAGCCGGTCCCGGGGCTCCTACGAGCAGTACTTC
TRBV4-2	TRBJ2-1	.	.	CASSQFRDNEQFF	TGTGCCAGCAGCCAATTTCGAGACAATGAGCAGTTCTTC
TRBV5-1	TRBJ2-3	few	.	CASSLAETVVIADTQYF	TGCGCCAGCAGCTTGGCCGAGACAGTAGTGATAGCAGATACGCAGTATTTT
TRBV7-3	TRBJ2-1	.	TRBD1	CASSLMTGQPYNEQFF	TGTGCCAGCAGCTTAATGACGGGACAGCCCTACAATGAGCAGTTCTTC
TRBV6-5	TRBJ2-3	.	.	CASSYSMWGAGTDTQYF	TGTGCCAGCAGTTACTCGATGTGGGGCGCAGGCACAGATACGCAGTATTTT
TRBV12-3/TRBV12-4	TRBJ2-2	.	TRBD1	CASSFTGGITGELFF	TGTGCCAGCAGTTTTACAGGGGGCATCACCGGGGAGCTGTTTTTT
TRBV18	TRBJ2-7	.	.	CASSPPKGGGAYEQYF	TGTGCCAGCTCACCACCAAAAGGCGGGGGCGCCTACGAGCAGTACTTC
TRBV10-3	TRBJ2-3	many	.	CAISETPSTDTQYF	TGTGCCATCAGTGAGACCCCTAGCACAGATACGCAGTATTTT
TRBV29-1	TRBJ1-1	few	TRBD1	CSVVTGSATEAFF	TGCAGCGTGGTGACAGGGAGTGCGACTGAAGCTTTCTTT
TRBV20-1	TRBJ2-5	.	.	CSATQPSEGETQYF	TGCAGTGCTACCCAGCCTAGTGAGGGTGAGACCCAGTACTTC
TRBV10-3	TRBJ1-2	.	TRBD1	CAIRYPDRVDGYTF	TGTGCCATCAGATACCCGGACAGGGTGGATGGCTACACCTTC
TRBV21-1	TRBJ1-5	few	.	CASSKRAGRRQPQHF	TGTGCCAGCAGCAAAAGGGCAGGGCGGAGGCAGCCCCAGCATTTT
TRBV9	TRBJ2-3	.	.	CASSANSGPSTDTQYF	TGTGCCAGCAGCGCAAATAGCGGTCCTAGCACAGATACGCAGTATTTT
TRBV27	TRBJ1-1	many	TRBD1	CASSPRQGARTEAFF	TGTGCCAGCAGTCCCAGACAGGGGGCGCGGACTGAAGCTTTCTTT
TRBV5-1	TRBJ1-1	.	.	CASSLEGPLAFF	TGCGCCAGCAGCTTGGAAGGCCCTCTAGCTTTCTTT
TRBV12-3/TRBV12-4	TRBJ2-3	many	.	CASSLTASTDTQYF	TGTGCCAGCAGTTTGACAGCTAGCACAGATACGCAGTATTTT
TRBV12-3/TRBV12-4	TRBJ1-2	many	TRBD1	CASSSNRGKGPNYGYTF	TGTGCCAGCAGTTCAAACAGGGGGAAGGGCCCTAACTATGGCTACACCTTC
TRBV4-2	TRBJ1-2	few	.	CASSQAPGTAEGYTF	TGTGCCAGCAGCCAAGCCCCGGGGACGGCTGAGGGCTACACCTTC
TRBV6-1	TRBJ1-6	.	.	CASSEGTAQNSPLHF	TGTGCCAGCAGTGAAGGGACAGCACAGAATTCACCCCTCCACTTT
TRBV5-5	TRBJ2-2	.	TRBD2	CASSLVGTRGLNELFF	TGTGCCAGCAGCTTGGTTGGGACTAGGGGTCTAAACGAGCTGTTTTTT
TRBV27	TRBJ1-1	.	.	CASSEIQGWTEAFF	TGTGCCAGCAGCGAAATCCAGGGGTGGACTGAAGCTTTCTTT
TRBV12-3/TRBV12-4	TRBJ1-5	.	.	CASSLKGSGNQPQHF	TGTGCCAGCAGTTTAAAAGGGAGCGGCAATCAGCCCCAGCATTTT
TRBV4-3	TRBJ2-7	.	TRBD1	CASSQATGAYEQYF	TGCGCCAGCAGCCAAGCAACAGGGGCCTACGAGCAGTACTTC
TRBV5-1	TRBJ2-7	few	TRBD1	CASSTRQGAYYEQYF	TGCGCCAGCAGCACCCGACAGGGGGCATACTACGAGCAGTACTTC
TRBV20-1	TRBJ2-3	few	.	CSARTGTNTDTQYF	TGCAGTGCTCGGACCGGGACAAACACAGATACGCAGTATTTT
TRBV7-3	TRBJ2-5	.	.	CASSYLPDRKTQYF	TGTGCCAGCAGCTACCTGCCCGATCGGAAGACCCAGTACTTC
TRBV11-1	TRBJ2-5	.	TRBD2	CASSPQMGLAVKQETQYF	TGTGCCAGCAGCCCACAAATGGGACTAGCGGTAAAGCAAGAGACCCAGTACTTC
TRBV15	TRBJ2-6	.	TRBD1	CATSRDGTGPNVLTF	TGTGCCACCAGCAGAGATGGGACAGGGCCCAACGTCCTGACTTTC
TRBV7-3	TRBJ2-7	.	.	CASSSSSGYEQYF	TGTGCCAGCAGCTCCTCCAGCGGCTACGAGCAGTACTTC
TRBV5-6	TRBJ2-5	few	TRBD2	CASSLVAGDPRQETQYF	TGTGCCAGCAGCTTGGTAGCGGGAGATCCCCGACAAGAGACCCAGTACTTC
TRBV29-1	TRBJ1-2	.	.	CSVEEEGPYGYTF	TGCAGCGTTGAAGAAGAGGGCCCGTATGGCTACACCTTC
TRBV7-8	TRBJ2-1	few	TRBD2	CASSVRTSSHNEQFF	TGTGCCAGCAGCGTAAGGACTAGCAGCCACAATGAGCAGTTCTTC
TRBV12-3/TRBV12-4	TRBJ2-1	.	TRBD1	CASRGQGPSYNEQFF	TGTGCCAGCAGGGGACAGGGGCCCTCCTACAATGAGCAGTTCTTC
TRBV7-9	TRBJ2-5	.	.	CASSLGGLGSETQYF	TGTGCCAGCAGCTTAGGGGGTCTAGGGTCGGAGACCCAGTACTTC
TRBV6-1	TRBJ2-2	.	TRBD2	CASTQFGREGGELFF	TGTGCCAGCACCCAATTTGGAAGGGAGGGCGGGGAGCTGTTTTTT
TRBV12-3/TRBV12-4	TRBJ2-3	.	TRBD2	CASYWAGGSGTQYF	TGTGCCAGCTACTGGGCGGGGGGATCAGGGACGCAGTATTTT
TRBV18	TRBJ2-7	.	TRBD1	CASSPLHLMTGKGNEQYF	TGTGCCAGCTCACCACTTCATCTGATGACAGGGAAGGGGAACGAGCAGTACTTC
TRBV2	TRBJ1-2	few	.	CASSDVYYGYTF	TGTGCCAGCAGTGACGTTTACTATGGCTACACCTTC
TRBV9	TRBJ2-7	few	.	CASRAEDHPYEQYF	TGTGCCAGCAGAGCGGAGGACCATCCCTACGAGCAGTACTTC
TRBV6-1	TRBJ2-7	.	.	CASSPPDFGHEQYF	TGTGCCAGCAGTCCTCCGGATTTTGGGCACGAGCAGTACTTC
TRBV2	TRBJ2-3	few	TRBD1	CASDRASTDTQYF	TGTGCCAGCGACAGGGCGTCCACAGATACGCAGTATTTT
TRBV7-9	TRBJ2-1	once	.	CASSSRVGFGYNEQFF	TGTGCCAGCAGCTCCCGGGTAGGGTTTGGCTACAATGAGCAGTTCTTC
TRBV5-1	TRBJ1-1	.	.	CASSLEPEMNTEAFF	TGCGCCAGCAGCTTGGAACCAGAAATGAACACTGAAGCTTTCTTT
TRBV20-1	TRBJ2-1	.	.	CSAQGGGGPTYNEQFF	TGCAGTGCCCAAGGCGGCGGGGGCCCAACCTACAATGAGCAGTTCTTC
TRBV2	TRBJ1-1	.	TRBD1	CASTRKGRGQLDTEAFF	TGTGCCAGCACCCGAAAGGGCAGGGGGCAACTGGACACTGAAGCTTTCTTT
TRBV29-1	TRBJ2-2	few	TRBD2	CSALGGSGELFF	TGCAGCGCCCTGGGGGGGAGCGGTGAGCTGTTTTTT
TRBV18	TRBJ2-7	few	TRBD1	CASSPSTGSSYEQYF	TGTGCCAGCTCACCATCGACAGGGAGCTCCTACGAGCAGTACTTC
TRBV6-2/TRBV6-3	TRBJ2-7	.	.	CASSYSVRAAEQYF	TGTGCCAGCAGTTACTCGGTCAGGGCGGCCGAGCAGTACTTC
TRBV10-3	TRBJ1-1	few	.	CAISTTIGEAFF	TGTGCCATCAGTACGACTATAGGTGAAGCTTTCTTT
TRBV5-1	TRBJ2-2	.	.	CASSLAPGPGGELFF	TGCGCCAGCAGCTTGGCCCCCGGCCCGGGCGGGGAGCTGTTTTTT